This TCR beta chain was sequenced for a study of chemoradiotherapy in HPV16-positive cancers. Study results and limitations: Non-HPV-specific T cells did not expand in tumors during treatment, whereas candidate HPV-specific clones and E7-related motifs did. Better recurrence-free survival went with HPV-responsive T-cell expansion in HPV16-positive patients.

Over chemoradiotherapy, repertoires were sampled more than once. Repertoires were generated with immunoSEQ multiplex PCR, while TCRdb's copy carries only in-frame clones and drops some. The top ten clones hold approximately 6% of a sample with some 5,600 clones, approximately 79% of them seen once. A word on this clone: Its antigen is still unknown.

Germline V lookup: CDR1 SGDLS, CDR2 YYNGEE. Deletions cut 4 bases from V and 2 bases from J, with 12 bases between. The CDR3 has 15 amino acids. The J gene is TRBJ1-4, the V gene TRBV9, with TRBD1 as a possible D gene (6 bases). Source: tumor tissue, taken from a patient who underwent chemoradiotherapy. This sequence was found in a human donor with HPV-associated anogenital cancer. The CDR3 DNA follows: TGTGCCAGCAGCCAGGGGACCGTTACTAATGAAAAACTGTTTTTT. This codes for CASSQGTVTNEKLFF.